This TCR beta chain was recovered during a study of identical twins. General study points: Carriage of fewer insertions was seen in abundant cord blood beta clonotypes, whereas memory repertoires showed none.

The ends were cut back, 3 bases at V and 1 base at J, with 13 bases in the middle. This CDR3 is built from 16 residues. After template switching added a universal primer site, the resulting cDNA carried unique molecular identifiers. TCRdb called the 5' RACE reads again in MiXCR, with one record for every CDR3 protein. Of around 300,000 distinct CDR3 sequences listed, around 8.8% are singletons. This clonotype appeared a few times. The antigen remains undetermined. These data were likewise used in another study, on yellow fever vaccine responses in identical twins.

The specimen was memory (CD45RO+) T cells sorted from blood. The clonotype originates from a woman aged 18-29 years in good health. The chain employs TRBV12-3 or TRBV12-4 and TRBJ1-5; D may be TRBD1 (6 bases). CDR3 protein: CASSFLTGRSNQPQHF. CDR3 DNA: TGTGCCAGCAGTTTTCTGACAGGACGGAGCAATCAGCCCCAGCATTTT.